The present T cell receptor beta chain was sequenced within a study of human T cells and chemical hapten exposure. V lost 6 bases and J lost 4, with 18 bases in between. Germline loops: CDR1 SQVTM, CDR2 ANQGSEA. There are 15 residues in the CDR3. This clonotype turned up a few times. Time point meaning: pre-sensitization, week 0. Noted treatment: therapeutic diphenylcyclopropenone sensitization with weekly scalp DPC. TCRdb called the RACE reads again in MiXCR, with one record for every CDR3 protein. The data hold 380,000 or so distinct CDR3 sequences, with 4.5% to 5.5% observed a single time. The rearrangement uses TRBV29-1 and TRBJ2-2; D is undetermined. This clonotype originated in a woman between 18 and 29 years old with alopecia areata. Some clones in this sample may be carry-over from other donors' samples. Here the sequenced sample was whole blood, taken in connection with sensitization to the hapten diphenylcyclopropenone (DPC). DNA for the CDR3: TGCAGCGTCGTTGACCCAAAGCGCCCCACCGGGGAGCTGTTTTTT. Its translation: CSVVDPKRPTGELFF.